These T cell receptor beta chains were read from a single sample in a study of T cells in Graves' hyperthyroidism and ophthalmopathy. One entry per CDR3 protein results from TCRdb running MiXCR on the multiplex PCR reads. This table holds more than 300,000 distinct CDR3 sequences, roughly 13% found once. Sequencing was performed on blood. These receptor sequences come from an older woman with Graves' hyperthyroidism. Both conserved end residues are part of each CDR3. Fields, in order: clone size, V gene, CDR3 protein. Clone size appears in some rows only: once, few, many, or a class for an expanded clone.

>many|TRBV30
CAARRGGAGDTEAFF
>few|TRBV15
CATSRERDVYEQYF
>NA|TRBV5-1
CASSLFSRRAGELFF
>few|TRBV2
CASGVGLTYNEQFF
>NA|TRBV11-3
CASSEDRSSHNEQFF
>many|TRBV11-1
CASSFEPGEQFF
>many|TRBV30
CAWRGFRGIGEQYF
>many|TRBV6-2/TRBV6-3
CASGGTQYQQYF
>few|TRBV20-1
CSALQGNTEAFF
>NA|TRBV7-2
CASSFLAGMGGGELFF
>many|TRBV9
CASSVASVNTGELFF
>NA|TRBV3-1
CASSQASGANVLTF
>NA|TRBV20-1
CSARTGAYYGYTF
>many|TRBV5-4
CASSTGGRFDEQFF
>NA|TRBV7-3
CASSPNSGRTYNEQFF
>many|TRBV18
CASSEQGDYGYTF
>NA|TRBV7-9
CASRPISGTSGAGQETQYF
>many|TRBV27
CASSSPGQGDNEQFF
>NA|TRBV19
CASSGGGHNTGAFF
>many|TRBV3-1
CASTRDGSQETQYF
>few|TRBV3-1
CASSQRGGRPQHF
>few|TRBV6-5
CASSYAGPYEQYF
>few|TRBV3-1
CASSQGYGRSYF
>NA|TRBV7-8
CASSLANPGGLAGGTYEQYF
>NA|TRBV29-1
CSATWGSDQPQHF
>many|TRBV7-9
CASSPSSSNQPQHF
>many|TRBV2
CASPTHRQGLSSPLHF
>few|TRBV19
CASRTGDQPQHF
>many|TRBV29-1
CSVELTDRRGEQFF
>many|TRBV18
CASSPYRGQNEKLFF
>NA|TRBV24-1
CATSDLQPRGAGELFF
>NA|TRBV20-1
CSAGLLAGRFF
>few|TRBV27
CASRTTRYTGELFF
>many|TRBV20-1
CSAHSGANVLTF
>few|TRBV20-1
CSARAAAPGRTDTQYF
>many|TRBV18
CASSPSRDRNNSPLHF
>NA|TRBV28
CASSLGLAGAEQYF
>few|TRBV20-1
CSATGTGFNTEAFF
>NA|TRBV6-5
CASGPGQGAYEQYF
>NA|TRBV6-1
CASSTTTGKETQYF
>few|TRBV9
CASSVEGNSNQPQHF
>NA|TRBV4-1
CASSQDGGVPGANVLTF
>many|TRBV6-2/TRBV6-3
CASSYSYTSGRIYEQYF
>many|TRBV5-6
CASSGRQGRNSPLHF
>many|TRBV29-1
CSVELAGFYNEQFF
>NA|TRBV6-4
CASTPTSRAKNIQYF
>few|TRBV18
CASSPPGGYYAGYTF
>NA|TRBV20-1
CSAPIVAGDGEQYF
>many|TRBV7-2
CASSPDSSISYEQYF
>few|TRBV3-1
CASSQAGSDTQYF